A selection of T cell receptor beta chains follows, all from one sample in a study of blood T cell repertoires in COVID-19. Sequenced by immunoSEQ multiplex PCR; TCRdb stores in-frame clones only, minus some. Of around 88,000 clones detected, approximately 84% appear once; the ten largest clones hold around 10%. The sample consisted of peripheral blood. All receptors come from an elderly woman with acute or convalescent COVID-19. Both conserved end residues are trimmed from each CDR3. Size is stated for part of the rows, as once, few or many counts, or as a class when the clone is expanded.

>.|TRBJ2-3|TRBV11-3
ASSTSGALTDTQY
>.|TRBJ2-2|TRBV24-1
ATSHRGGGGELF
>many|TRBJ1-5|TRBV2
ASSELGAQTSSQH
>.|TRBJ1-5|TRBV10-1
ASKQNETGQGYSNQPQH
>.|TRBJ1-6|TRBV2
ASSQDRGRNSPLH
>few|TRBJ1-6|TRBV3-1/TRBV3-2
ASSQVRGNGSPLH
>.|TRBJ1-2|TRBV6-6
ASSHTLITGLDGYT
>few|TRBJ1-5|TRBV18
ASSLPGGEGKPQH
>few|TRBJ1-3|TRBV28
ASADSSGNTIY
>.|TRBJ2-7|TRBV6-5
ASSYTPGWVGGEQY
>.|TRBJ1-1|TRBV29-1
SVQTQMNTEAF
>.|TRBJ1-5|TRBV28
ASSRGRGLGNQPQH
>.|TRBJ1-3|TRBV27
ASRPGSGNTIY
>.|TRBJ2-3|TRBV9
ASSVGTSGGSQY
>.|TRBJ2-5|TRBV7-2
ASSLMAGIGGKTQY
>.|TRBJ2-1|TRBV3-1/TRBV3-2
ASSPGDREQF
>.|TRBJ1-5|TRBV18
ASSPSVAQPQH
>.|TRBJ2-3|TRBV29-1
SVGQSLEGETDTQY
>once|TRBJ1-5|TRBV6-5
ASSSVVQPQH
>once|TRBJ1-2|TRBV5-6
ASSLARQGRNVGYT
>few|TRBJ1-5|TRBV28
ASSPDSRNQPQH
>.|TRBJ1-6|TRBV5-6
ASSLLKGNSPLH
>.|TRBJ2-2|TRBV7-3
ASTSGNFGELF
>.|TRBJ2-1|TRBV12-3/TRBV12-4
ASSFRQGAGF
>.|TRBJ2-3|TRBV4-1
ASSSPRGGDLTDTQY
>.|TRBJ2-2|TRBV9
ASSATWDRDSLTTGELF
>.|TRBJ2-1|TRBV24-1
ATALRDNEQF
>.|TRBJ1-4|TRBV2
ASSRIGQGAGEKLF
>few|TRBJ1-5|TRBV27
ASSLSLGGAVQPQH
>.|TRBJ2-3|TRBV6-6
ATATSSDTQY
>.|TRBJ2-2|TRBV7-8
ASSLAQGFSTGELF
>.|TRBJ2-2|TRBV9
ASSATFTGELF
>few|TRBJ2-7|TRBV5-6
ASSLIAARTGEQY
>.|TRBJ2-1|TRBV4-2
ASSQGLAGVSYNEQF
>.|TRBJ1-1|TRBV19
ASSPSGIRNTEAF
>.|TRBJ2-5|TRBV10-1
ASRETGPEKETQY
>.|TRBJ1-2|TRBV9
ASSGQGNYGYT
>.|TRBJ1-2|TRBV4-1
ASSPVDRGGIGYT
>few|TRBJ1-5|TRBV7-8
ASTTAPIDNQPQH
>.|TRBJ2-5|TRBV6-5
ASTLSQGPETQY
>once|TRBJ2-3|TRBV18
ASSPGTRATDTQY
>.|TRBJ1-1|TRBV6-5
ASGRANTEAF
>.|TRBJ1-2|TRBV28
ASSTQGGYGYT
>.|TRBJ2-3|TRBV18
ASSPGGGSDTQY
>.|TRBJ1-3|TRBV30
AWSDGGSGNTIY
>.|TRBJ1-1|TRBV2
ASNALRSTEAF
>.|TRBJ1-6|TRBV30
AWSQNTGSPLH
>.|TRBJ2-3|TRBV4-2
ASSQVAATDTQY
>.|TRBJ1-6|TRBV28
ASWDRSSYNSPLH
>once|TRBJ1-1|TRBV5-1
ASSLDREGAEAF
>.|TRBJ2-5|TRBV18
ASSPPAGVQETQY